The 12 T cell receptor beta chains below come from one sample, sequenced in a study of shared clonotypes between healthy human individuals. Clones were read by immunoSEQ multiplex PCR, and TCRdb kept only the in-frame ones, dropping some. The sample includes under 1,900,000 clones, just under 99% of them seen just once. Material: naive CD4+ T cells sorted from blood. Documented subset: CD45RA+ positively selected. Receptors were obtained from a man aged 25-45 years in good health.

The V call is TRBV2, the J call TRBJ1-1; D gene uncertain. CDR1 and CDR2 from the germline V gene are SNHLY and FYNNEI. The V end was cut by 2 bases, the J end by 4 bases, with 8 bases between. The CDR3 length is 13 residues. The CDR3 region is CASSELASTEAFF. The DNA of the CDR3 is TGTGCCAGCAGTGAACTTGCGTCCACTGAAGCTTTCTTT.

The rearrangement links TRBV5-4 to TRBJ1-5, with a tentative D call TRBD1 (6 bases). The germline CDR1 and CDR2 sequences are SGHNT and YYREEE (reference sequence). This CDR3 contains 15 residues. Trimming cost V 0 bases and J 5 bases, with 12 bases left between them. This CDR3 reads CASSLGRGGDQPQHF. Written as DNA, the CDR3 is TGTGCCAGCAGCTTGGGCAGGGGTGGCGATCAGCCCCAGCATTTT.

The V gene is TRBV7-9, the J gene TRBJ1-5; perhaps TRBD1 as D (6 bases). V lost 4 bases to trimming and J lost 2 bases, with 12 bases between them. CDR3 length equals 15 residues. Germline lookup yields CDR1 SEHNR and CDR2 FQNEAQ (reference sequence). The DNA of the CDR3 is TGTGCCAGCAGCTCCCCGGGGGCGGGCAATCAGCCCCAGCATTTT. Translating gives CASSSPGAGNQPQHF.

A remark on this clone: This same CDR3 is encoded by further DNA sequences in the sample. The V and J genes are TRBV9 and TRBJ2-2; unclear D gene. Germline lookup yields CDR1 SGDLS and CDR2 YYNGEE. Trimming left V 0 bases short and J 5 bases short, with 8 bases between. The CDR3 runs 14 residues. CDR3 nucleotides: TGTGCCAGCAGCGTAGTAGTCGGGACCGGGGAGCTGTTTTTT. Amino acid sequence: CASSVVVGTGELFF.

The chain links TRBV6-1 to TRBJ2-7, with D possibly TRBD2 on 5 matching bases. The V end lost 5 bases, the J end lost 2 bases, and 13 bases lay between the germline ends. The CDR3 sequence is 14 residues long. CDR1 MNHNS and CDR2 SASEGT come from the germline V gene. CDR3 region: CASSSQEDAYEQYF. The DNA for the CDR3 is TGTGCCAGCAGTTCTCAGGAGGACGCCTACGAGCAGTACTTC.

This chain connects TRBV11-3 to TRBJ2-7; D might be TRBD1 (5 bases). V gave up 7 bases and J gave up 0 bases, with 13 bases separating them. The CDR3 spans 14 residues. The V gene's germline CDR1 is SGHNT and CDR2 YENEEA. CDR3 loop: CASTLQGSSYEQYF. The CDR3 DNA follows: TGTGCCAGCACCCTTCAGGGCAGCTCCTACGAGCAGTACTTC.

V is TRBV10-3 and J is TRBJ2-2; 11 bases agree with TRBD1. Trimming took 2 bases from V and 4 from J; bases not matched to a gene: 3. Germline V lookup: CDR1 ENHRY, CDR2 SYGVKD. The CDR3 length is 16 residues. CDR3 in amino acids: CAISEGQGAVTGELFF. The CDR3 DNA is TGTGCCATCAGTGAGGGACAGGGGGCGGTCACCGGGGAGCTGTTTTTT.

The chain carries TRBV7-9 and TRBJ2-2; 10 bases fit TRBD1. The CDR3 sequence is 18 residues long. Germline trimming cut 4 bases from V and 2 bases from J; bases unmatched to any gene: 10. CDR1 and CDR2 (germline): SEHNR, FQNEAQ (reference sequence). DNA for the CDR3: TGTGCCAGCAGCTCCGCGACAGGGGGCGCGCTTAACACCGGGGAGCTGTTTTTT. Translating gives CASSSATGGALNTGELFF.

The CDR3 loop is CASSLAGKGTQYF. The CDR3 nucleotides are TGTGCCAGCAGTTTAGCCGGCAAGGGGACCCAGTACTTC. The chain has TRBV28 and TRBJ2-5; no reliable D call. Germline CDR1 MDHEN, CDR2 SYDVKM. Between the trimmed V and J ends, which lost 2 bases and 7 bases, there was a span of 11 bases. This CDR3 region has 13 residues.

This clone has a single count. This rearrangement joins TRBV5-4 to TRBJ1-1; 7 bases align to TRBD1. The J segment lost 1 base and the V segment lost 4 bases, leaving 10 bases of the junction unmatched. The germline V gene has CDR1 SGHNT and CDR2 YYREEE (reference sequence). CDR3 length: 16 residues. In DNA form, the CDR3 reads TGTGCCAGCAGCGGGGGGAAGGGACAGAAGAACACTGAAGCTTTCTTT. Translation gives CASSGGKGQKNTEAFF.

The V call is TRBV18, the J call TRBJ2-6; D might be TRBD1 or TRBD2, each matching 5 bases. The germline V and J ends were trimmed by 2 bases and 11 bases, with 13 bases remaining between them. Germline-derived CDR1 and CDR2 are KGHSH and LQKENI. The CDR3 sequence is 14 residues long. The CDR3 DNA is TGTGCCAGCTCACCAACGAGGGGATTCTACGTCCTGACTTTC. Amino acid sequence: CASSPTRGFYVLTF.

The chain carries TRBV9 and TRBJ2-3; 7 bases are shared with TRBD2. This CDR3 has 15 residues. J lost 2 bases, V lost 3 bases, and 6 bases had no gene match. Germline V CDR1 and CDR2: SGDLS, YYNGEE. The CDR3 sequence: CASSGFSGSTDTQYF. CDR3 bases: TGTGCCAGCAGCGGGTTTAGCGGGTCCACAGATACGCAGTATTTT.